The rows below give T cell receptor beta chains drawn from one sample of a study of blood T cell repertoires in COVID-19. Libraries were prepared by immunoSEQ multiplex PCR; TCRdb keeps only in-frame clonotypes and omits some of them. The table records about 490,000 clones, 80% to 90% of them present only once. The sample consisted of peripheral blood. The source of these receptors is a human donor in a cohort sampled during active COVID-19. The CDR3 runs from the conserved cysteine through the conserved F or W. The D gene is left open where the match is weak. Size is stated for part of the rows, as once, few or many counts, or as a class when the clone is expanded.

d_call,j_call,clone_size,v_call,cdr3_aa,cdr3_nt
TRBD1,TRBJ2-7,once,TRBV6-7,CASRDRGWNEQYF,TGTGCCAGCCGGGACAGGGGTTGGAACGAGCAGTACTTC
-,TRBJ2-1,once,TRBV5-4,CASSPGGLGYNEQFF,TGTGCCAGCAGCCCAGGGGGACTAGGGTACAATGAGCAGTTCTTC
TRBD1,TRBJ2-7,-,TRBV29-1,CSVDPGQETYEQYF,TGCAGCGTTGACCCGGGACAGGAGACCTACGAGCAGTACTTC
-,TRBJ2-3,few,TRBV6-6,CASSLARHTDTQYF,TGTGCCAGCAGTCTGGCCAGGCACACAGATACGCAGTATTTT
TRBD1,TRBJ1-1,-,TRBV14,CASSPGGLNTEAFF,TGTGCCAGCAGCCCAGGGGGATTGAACACTGAAGCTTTCTTT
-,TRBJ2-1,-,TRBV10-3,CAITPTGKNEQFF,TGTGCCATCACCCCCACAGGGAAGAATGAGCAGTTCTTC
-,TRBJ2-7,few,TRBV7-6,CASSSAASGSHEQYF,TGTGCCAGCAGCTCGGCTGCAAGCGGCAGCCACGAGCAGTACTTC
-,TRBJ2-4,-,TRBV19,CASTSSGIENIQYF,TGTGCCAGTACCTCCTCCGGGATAGAAAACATTCAGTACTTC
-,TRBJ2-5,-,TRBV7-9,CASSSDTKIKETQYF,TGTGCCAGCAGCTCGGACACTAAAATTAAAGAGACCCAGTACTTC
-,TRBJ2-6,-,TRBV6-2/TRBV6-3,CASSRQAYSGANVLTF,TGTGCCAGCAGCCGACAGGCGTACTCTGGGGCCAACGTCCTGACTTTC
-,TRBJ1-4,-,TRBV29-1,CSVEDVVGGSEKLFF,TGCAGCGTTGAAGACGTCGTCGGGGGGAGTGAAAAACTGTTTTTT
-,TRBJ2-1,-,TRBV3-1/TRBV3-2,CASRRNRTGTAYNEQFF,TGTGCCAGCAGACGGAATAGAACGGGAACGGCCTACAATGAGCAGTTCTTC
-,TRBJ1-2,-,TRBV28,CASSPSGMNYGYTF,TGTGCCAGTTCCCCCTCGGGAATGAACTATGGCTACACCTTC
-,TRBJ2-7,-,TRBV7-6,CASSSRTAMSSYEQYF,TGTGCCAGCAGCTCCCGGACAGCCATGAGCTCCTACGAGCAGTACTTC
TRBD2,TRBJ2-1,-,TRBV5-1,CASSLELAGAYNEQFF,TGCGCCAGCAGCTTGGAGTTAGCGGGAGCCTACAATGAGCAGTTCTTC
TRBD1,TRBJ1-1,-,TRBV9,CASSVSGQGKAFF,TGTGCCAGCAGCGTAAGCGGACAGGGTAAAGCTTTCTTT
TRBD2,TRBJ2-1,-,TRBV5-4,CASSPGLAGRYNEQFF,TGTGCCAGCAGCCCGGGACTAGCGGGACGTTACAATGAGCAGTTCTTC
TRBD2,TRBJ2-7,-,TRBV7-9,CASSSLAGGYEQYF,TGTGCCAGCAGCTCACTAGCGGGAGGCTACGAGCAGTACTTC
-,TRBJ2-7,-,TRBV7-2,CASSLDPINYEQYF,TGTGCCAGCAGCTTAGACCCTATAAACTACGAGCAGTACTTC
TRBD1,TRBJ1-2,-,TRBV6-5,CASHRGYGYTF,TGTGCCAGCCACAGGGGCTATGGCTACACCTTC
-,TRBJ2-1,once,TRBV14,CASSQDNGQSYNEQFF,TGTGCCAGCAGCCAAGATAACGGACAGTCCTACAATGAGCAGTTCTTC
-,TRBJ2-2,-,TRBV27,CASSPRQTNTGELFF,TGTGCCAGCAGTCCGAGACAGACAAACACCGGGGAGCTGTTTTTT
TRBD1,TRBJ1-2,-,TRBV19,CASGQEYGYTF,TGTGCCAGTGGACAGGAGTATGGCTACACCTTC
TRBD2,TRBJ2-3,-,TRBV29-1,CSVDASGSTDTQYF,TGCAGCGTTGACGCTAGCGGGAGCACAGATACGCAGTATTTT
TRBD1,TRBJ2-7,-,TRBV24-1,CATSYQYSGTDYEQYF,TGTGCCACCAGTTACCAATACTCCGGGACAGACTACGAGCAGTACTTC
-,TRBJ2-1,-,TRBV3-1/TRBV3-2,CASSLYRASYNEQFF,TGTGCCAGCAGTCTATACAGAGCCTCCTACAATGAGCAGTTCTTC
-,TRBJ1-6,-,TRBV2,CASTAGRAINSPLHF,TGTGCCAGCACCGCCGGGAGGGCTATTAATTCACCCCTCCACTTT
-,TRBJ2-7,-,TRBV27,CASGGQPLNYEQYF,TGTGCCAGCGGAGGACAGCCTCTAAACTACGAGCAGTACTTC
-,TRBJ2-1,-,TRBV28,CASSSYNEQFF,TGTGCCAGCAGTTCGTACAATGAGCAGTTCTTC
-,TRBJ1-3,-,TRBV30,CAWSVTGSSGNTIYF,TGTGCCTGGAGTGTGACAGGCAGCTCTGGAAACACCATATATTTT
TRBD2,TRBJ2-5,-,TRBV3-1/TRBV3-2,CASTQWGTSGQETQYF,TGTGCCAGCACCCAATGGGGGACTAGCGGCCAAGAGACCCAGTACTTC
-,TRBJ2-5,once,TRBV5-4,CASSLGGEGETQYF,TGTGCCAGCAGCTTGGGGGGAGAAGGGGAGACCCAGTACTTC
TRBD2,TRBJ2-1,-,TRBV5-5,CASSLAGDPYNEQFF,TGTGCCAGCAGCTTAGCGGGAGACCCCTACAATGAGCAGTTCTTC
TRBD1,TRBJ2-1,-,TRBV24-1,CATSEGQGYNEQFF,TGTGCCACCAGTGAGGGACAGGGGTACAATGAGCAGTTCTTC
-,TRBJ2-7,-,TRBV20-1,CSVYGDYEQYF,TGCAGTGTATACGGGGACTACGAGCAGTACTTC
-,TRBJ2-1,-,TRBV25-1,CASSQFQGNEQFF,TGTGCCAGCAGCCAATTTCAGGGGAATGAGCAGTTCTTC
-,TRBJ2-7,-,TRBV27,CASSLDRLSIYEQYF,TGTGCCAGCAGTCTTGACAGATTGTCGATCTACGAGCAGTACTTC
-,TRBJ1-6,-,TRBV28,CASSPPGGRGNNSPLHF,TGTGCCAGCAGTCCACCCGGCGGTCGCGGTAATAATTCACCCCTCCACTTT
-,TRBJ2-4,-,TRBV7-9,CASSPFGEPTKNIQYF,TGTGCCAGCAGCCCATTTGGGGAGCCGACCAAAAACATTCAGTACTTC
TRBD1,TRBJ2-1,few,TRBV7-2,CASSTRQGPPPEQFF,TGTGCCAGCAGCACGCGACAGGGGCCCCCACCTGAGCAGTTCTTC
TRBD1,TRBJ2-7,-,TRBV28,CASSSAPGQGISYEQYF,TGTGCCAGCAGTTCGGCACCGGGACAGGGGATCTCCTACGAGCAGTACTTC
-,TRBJ2-7,few,TRBV2,CASSEARTEQYF,TGTGCCAGCAGTGAGGCTAGAACCGAGCAGTACTTC
-,TRBJ2-5,-,TRBV11-2,CASSFVQQETQYF,TGTGCCAGCAGCTTCGTACAACAAGAGACCCAGTACTTC
-,TRBJ1-3,-,TRBV5-6,CASSSQGARSGNTIYF,TGTGCCAGCAGCTCACAGGGCGCCCGCTCTGGAAACACCATATATTTT
TRBD1,TRBJ1-6,few,TRBV5-1,CASSLGTGSNSPLHF,TGCGCCAGCAGCTTAGGGACAGGGAGTAATTCACCCCTCCACTTT
-,TRBJ2-1,few,TRBV3-1/TRBV3-2,CASSPWASRNEQFF,TGTGCCAGCAGCCCTTGGGCTAGCAGGAATGAGCAGTTCTTC
-,TRBJ1-4,once,TRBV2,CASSGRERLVDEKLFF,TGTGCCAGCAGCGGTCGGGAAAGGTTGGTGGATGAAAAACTGTTTTTT
-,TRBJ1-4,-,TRBV30,CAWSVGRDPNVATNEKLFF,TGTGCCTGGAGTGTAGGTCGGGATCCTAACGTTGCAACTAATGAAAAACTGTTTTTT
TRBD1,TRBJ2-5,-,TRBV19,CASSFPGQDLQETQYF,TGTGCCAGTAGTTTTCCGGGACAGGACTTACAAGAGACCCAGTACTTC
-,TRBJ1-5,-,TRBV11-1,CASSSGNSNQPQHF,TGTGCCAGCAGCTCAGGGAATAGCAATCAGCCCCAGCATTTT